Below, one T cell receptor (beta chain) is given with its context. Participants were aged about 18 to 90 years, lived in 20 to 30 US areas, and enrolled virtually. Cohorts were determined from participant-reported clinical history. The sample comes from a study of blood T cell repertoires in COVID-19. Study context: Spain, Italy and the United States supplied samples that represented acute and convalescent COVID-19.

Germline V gives CDR1 SQVTM, CDR2 ANQGSEA. The CDR3 consists of 15 residues. V lost 6 bases and J lost 3; bases outside the gene matches: 11. Profiling relied on immunoSEQ multiplex PCR, and the TCRdb table lists in-frame clones only, not all of them. The profile shows more than 150,000 clones, approximately 83% of them singletons. The source is a woman aged 60-75 years who had recovered from COVID-19. This rearrangement joins TRBV29-1 to TRBJ2-3; 8 bases line up with TRBD2. The sequenced sample consisted of PBMCs or T cells enriched from blood (not recorded which). As DNA, the CDR3 is TGCAGCGTCTCCGGGACTAGTATCCGGACAGATACGCAGTATTTT. The encoded protein is CSVSGTSIRTDTQYF.